A single sample is the source of the 5 T cell receptor beta chains below, sequenced in a study of ipilimumab plus nivolumab after autologous stem cell transplantation (dated by TCRdb to the early 2020s). Preparation of the library involved the immunoSEQ multiplex PCR assay. TCRdb limited this immuneACCESS table to in-frame rearrangements with V and J called. A share of clones is missing; checked studies link under half to unresolved V genes, and the rest is unexplained. The sample data list roughly 86,000 clones, and 75% to 85% of these were observed just once. The top ten hold around 2% of the sample. This sample comprised PBMCs, obtained in a trial of ipilimumab plus nivolumab as post-transplant consolidation. Every receptor here comes from a male donor with diffuse large B-cell lymphoma.

This rearrangement joins TRBV6-6 to TRBJ1-1; D unclear. Germline V gives CDR1 MNHNY, CDR2 SVGAGI (reference sequence). This CDR3 comprises 14 residues. V gave up 6 bases and J gave up 1 base, with 12 bases separating them. CDR3 sequence (DNA): TGTGCCAGCAGCCAAGTGGCAGGGAACACTGAAGCTTTCTTT. Its protein is CASSQVAGNTEAFF.

The chain links TRBV4-1 to TRBJ2-3; the match to TRBD1 covers 10 bases. J gave up 3 bases and V 1 base, and 13 bases lay outside the gene matches. The V gene's germline CDR1 is MGHRA and CDR2 YSYEKL. This CDR3 has 19 residues. The DNA of the CDR3 is TGCGCCAGCAGCCAAGTCTGGGCCGGGACAGGGGTTGGGACAGATACGCAGTATTTT. It is translated as CASSQVWAGTGVGTDTQYF.

Turning to this clone: Its ends do not fully match the called genes, so a read error is possible. Here the CDR3 DNA reads TGCGCCAGCAGTGAGGGCGGGGCCGCCGGATTC. As protein: CASSEGGAAGF. V is TRBV10-2 and J is TRBJ1-2; D might be TRBD1 (5 bases). This CDR3 is built from 11 residues. From germline, CDR1 is WSHSY and CDR2 SAAADI.

A remark on this clone: Additional DNA sequences in this sample encode the identical CDR3. The chain links TRBV7-9 to TRBJ2-7; D remains unclear. Germline CDR1 and CDR2: SEHNR and FQNEAQ (reference sequence). The V gene lost 4 bases and the J gene lost 2 bases, with 9 bases spanning the gap. The CDR3 is 13 amino acids. As DNA, the CDR3 is TGTGCCAGCAGCTCCGGCAGGACCTACGAGCAGTACTTC. Translated, it gives CASSSGRTYEQYF.

This chain connects TRBV27 to TRBJ2-1, with 7 positions matching TRBD1. CDR1 is MNHEY, CDR2 SMNVEV, per germline (reference sequence). The trim removed 5 bases at V and 3 bases at J, leaving 7 bases unmatched. This CDR3 contains 15 residues. The CDR3 reads CASSPRQGSYNEQFF. The CDR3 nucleotides are TGTGCCAGCAGTCCACGACAGGGTAGCTACAATGAGCAGTTCTTC.